The 23 T cell receptor beta chains reported below all come from one sample, sequenced in a study of early stage breast cancer tumors. TCRdb keeps only in-frame clones here, not all; method: immunoSEQ multiplex PCR. The sample has tens of thousands of clones, just under 80% seen once; the top ten hold roughly 3.5%. The sample comprised blood. These receptors all stem from a person aged 35-50 years with breast cancer.

V is TRBV18 and J is TRBJ2-5, with no clear D. The CDR3 has 12 amino acids. CDR1 and CDR2 (germline): KGHSH, LQKENI. V dropped 2 bases and J dropped 5 bases, with 6 bases sitting between them. The CDR3 sequence: CASSPDGETQYF. Written as DNA, the CDR3 is TGTGCCAGCTCACCAGATGGGGAGACCCAGTACTTC.

The rearrangement uses TRBV5-1 and TRBJ2-5; 7 bases map to TRBD1. The J segment lost 3 bases and the V segment lost 2 bases, leaving 4 bases of the junction unmatched. Germline V lookup: CDR1 SGHRS, CDR2 YFSETQ. The CDR3 covers 14 residues. In DNA form, the CDR3 reads TGCGCCAGCAGCTTCGGGACAGCCGAAGAGACCCAGTACTTC. It specifies CASSFGTAEETQYF.

The chain recombines TRBV27 with TRBJ1-2; D is ambiguous. The V gene lost 5 bases and the J gene lost 0 bases, with 7 bases spanning the gap. CDR1 is MNHEY, CDR2 SMNVEV, per germline (reference sequence). The CDR3 runs to 13 residues. Written as DNA, the CDR3 is TGTGCCAGCAGTCCGACGGCTAACTATGGCTACACCTTC. The encoded protein is CASSPTANYGYTF.

This clone appeared a single time. The genes are TRBV7-2 and TRBJ2-5; D not resolved. Between the trimmed V and J ends, which lost 1 base and 7 bases, there was a span of 13 bases. The CDR3 runs to 14 residues. CDR1 is SGHTA and CDR2 is FQGNSA in the germline V gene. The CDR3 loop reads CASSLGAALGTQYF. CDR3 coding DNA: TGTGCCAGCAGCTTAGGGGCGGCCCTGGGGACCCAGTACTTC.

This sequence joins TRBV19 and TRBJ1-1, with TRBD1 matching over 8 bases. CDR1 and CDR2 from the germline V gene are LNHDA and SQIVND (reference sequence). V shed 0 bases, J shed 1 base, and the junction held 10 bases outside the gene matches. The CDR3 consists of 18 residues. CDR3 loop: CASSIDQGQGPSNTEAFF. CDR3 coding DNA: TGTGCCAGTAGTATAGACCAAGGACAGGGACCTTCGAACACTGAAGCTTTCTTT.

In its sample, this clone ranks as medium-sized. The genes are TRBV9 and TRBJ2-7, with TRBD2 identical over 7 bases. Germline loops: CDR1 SGDLS, CDR2 YYNGEE. The V gene end was trimmed by 0 bases and the J gene end by 0 bases; junction bases not matched to a gene: 0. This CDR3 contains 14 residues. The CDR3 region is CASSVASGSYEQYF. CDR3 DNA sequence: TGTGCCAGCAGCGTAGCTAGCGGCTCCTACGAGCAGTACTTC.

This clone occurred once. CDR3 loop: CASSEYRGNTDTQYF. Here the CDR3 DNA reads TGTGCCAGCAGTGAATATCGTGGGAACACAGATACGCAGTATTTT. The V call is TRBV2, the J call TRBJ2-3; no definite D call. V lost 2 bases to trimming and J lost 2 bases, with 11 bases between them. The CDR3 sequence is 15 residues long. Germline-derived CDR1 and CDR2 are SNHLY and FYNNEI.

This clone was counted only a few times. The rearrangement uses TRBV28 and TRBJ1-1; 11 nucleotides align to TRBD1. V lost 5 bases, J lost 4 bases, and 0 bases stayed unmatched. CDR3 size: 13 residues. Per germline, CDR1 MDHEN and CDR2 SYDVKM. CDR3 residues: CASSGTGGTEAFF. CDR3 bases: TGTGCCAGCAGTGGGACAGGGGGCACTGAAGCTTTCTTT.

The chain uses TRBV29-1 and TRBJ2-1; D may correspond to TRBD1 or TRBD2 (5 bases each). From germline, CDR1 is SQVTM and CDR2 ANQGSEA. The CDR3 contains 10 residues. V lost 4 bases to trimming and J lost 13 bases, with 11 bases between them. CDR3 nucleotide sequence: TGCAGCGTTGGGGCCGGGACCCAGTTCTTC. Protein product: CSVGAGTQFF.

V is TRBV7-2 and J is TRBJ2-1; 12 bases are a match to TRBD2. Germline V gene lookup returns CDR1 SGHTA and CDR2 FQGNSA. CDR3 length: 19 residues. J gave up 9 bases and V 2 bases, and 17 bases lay outside the gene matches. The CDR3 DNA follows: TGTGCCAGCAGCTTACAGGGGATCTCCCCTAGCGGGAGGGCCATTGAGCAGTTCTTC. It encodes CASSLQGISPSGRAIEQFF. Variable domain in full (rest from reference TRBV7-2 and TRBJ2-1): GAGVSQSPSNKVTEKGKDVELRCDPISGHTALYWYRQSLGQGLEFLIYFQGNSAPDKSGLPSDRFSAERTGGSVSTLTIQRTQQEDSAVYLCASSLQGISPSGRAIEQFFGPGTRLTVL.

A few counts support this clone. The CDR3: CASRATSGSTYEQYF. The DNA of the CDR3 is TGTGCCAGCAGAGCGACTAGCGGATCGACCTACGAGCAGTACTTC. V is TRBV6-1 and J is TRBJ2-7, with 9 bases fitting TRBD2. V gave up 6 bases and J gave up 2 bases; unmatched junction bases: 8. This CDR3 is 15 amino acids long. Germline loops: CDR1 MNHNS, CDR2 SASEGT.

V is TRBV19 and J is TRBJ1-3; D unclear. This CDR3 region has 15 residues. V was clipped by 1 base and J by 0 bases, with 7 bases between them. Germline lookup yields CDR1 LNHDA and CDR2 SQIVND (reference sequence). The DNA for the CDR3 is TGTGCCAGTAGTATAGGTCGGTACTCTGGAAACACCATATATTTT. This gives the protein CASSIGRYSGNTIYF.

V usage is TRBV11-2 and J usage is TRBJ2-3; 10 nucleotides match TRBD2. With 0 bases clipped from V and 6 bases from J, the junction kept 6 bases outside the gene matches. Germline values: CDR1 SGHAT, CDR2 FQNNGV. The CDR3 consists of 16 residues. The CDR3: CASSLDLAGGRDTQYF. The CDR3 nucleotides read TGTGCCAGCAGCTTAGACTTAGCGGGAGGTAGGGATACGCAGTATTTT.

Regarding this clone: The sample contains more than one DNA sequence encoding this CDR3. This sequence joins TRBV30 and TRBJ2-7; 10 bases align to TRBD1. Per germline, CDR1 GTSNPN and CDR2 SVGIG (reference sequence). There are 14 residues in the CDR3. Trimming took 1 base from V and 7 from J; bases not matched to a gene: 7. The CDR3: CAWSDGTGVYEQYF. As DNA, the CDR3 is TGTGCCTGGAGTGACGGGACAGGGGTATATGAGCAGTACTTC.

The chain uses TRBV11-2 and TRBJ2-7, with TRBD2 as a possible D gene (6 bases). The CDR3 totals 15 residues. Germline CDR1 SGHAT, CDR2 FQNNGV. Trimming removed 5 bases at V and 6 bases at J, with 20 bases between. The CDR3 sequence is CASSTRLGETAEQYF. The DNA of the CDR3 is TGTGCCAGCAGCACCCGACTAGGGGAAACTGCCGAGCAGTACTTC.

The chain is built from TRBV5-6 and TRBJ1-1, with D possibly being TRBD1 (5 bases). V lost 0 bases and J lost 0, with 12 bases in between. Looked up from germline, CDR1 is SGHDT and CDR2 is YYEEEE. CDR3 size: 16 residues. In DNA form, the CDR3 reads TGTGCCAGCAGCTTGGGGAGCGGGGGGATGAACACTGAAGCTTTCTTT. It specifies CASSLGSGGMNTEAFF.

This clone was counted a few times. The chain is built from TRBV5-8 and TRBJ1-2, with D tentatively TRBD1 (5 bases). V dropped 3 bases and J dropped 4 bases, with 10 bases sitting between them. The CDR3 length is 13 residues. Germline V gene lookup returns CDR1 SGHTS and CDR2 YDEGEE. CDR3 loop: CASSSQDSYGYTF. The CDR3 DNA reads as TGTGCCAGCAGCTCACAGGATTCCTATGGCTACACCTTC.

The chain combines TRBV13 with TRBJ2-3; 7 nucleotides line up with TRBD2. Germline values: CDR1 PRHDT, CDR2 FYEKMQ (reference sequence). CDR3 size: 16 residues. V lost 0 bases and J lost 2; bases outside the gene matches: 5. The CDR3 region has the DNA TGTGCCAGCAGCTTAGGATGGAGCGGGGACACAGATACGCAGTATTTT. Its translation is CASSLGWSGDTDTQYF.

Notes on this clone: At one end the junction does not follow the germline gene, possibly because of a read error. The chain combines TRBV5-1 with TRBJ2-1; 8 nucleotides match TRBD1. This CDR3 comprises 14 residues. The germline V gene has CDR1 SGHRS and CDR2 YFSETQ. CDR3 protein: CASGLQGASNEQFF. The CDR3 nucleotides read TGCGCCAGCGGCTTGCAGGGGGCCAGCAATGAGCAGTTCTTC.

The rearrangement uses TRBV5-5 and TRBJ2-7, with D tentatively TRBD1 or TRBD2 (5 bases each). Germline loops: CDR1 SGHKS, CDR2 YYEKEE (reference sequence). The V end lost 4 bases, the J end lost 0 bases, and 14 bases lay between the germline ends. CDR3 length equals 15 residues. CDR3: CASSPGPLDSYEQYF. In DNA form, the CDR3 reads TGTGCCAGCAGCCCGGGACCCCTGGACTCCTACGAGCAGTACTTC.

J is TRBJ2-3 and V is TRBV7-8; 7 bases are a match to TRBD2. Trimming cost V 5 bases and J 5 bases; bases outside gene matches: 16. The CDR3 is made up of 17 amino acids. The germline V gene encodes CDR1 SGHVS and CDR2 FQNEAQ. CDR3 in DNA: TGTGCCAGCAGCCCCCAAGCCGGGAGGCTCAGGGTAGATACGCAGTATTTT. This codes for CASSPQAGRLRVDTQYF.

The rearrangement joins TRBV7-2 to TRBJ2-7; TRBD2 matches at 12 bases. Trimming took 4 bases from V and 4 from J; bases not matched to a gene: 2. The CDR3 is 14 amino acids. The germline gives CDR1 SGHTA, CDR2 FQGNSA. CDR3 DNA: TGTGCCAGCAGCTCTAGCGGGAGGGTATACGAGCAGTACTTC. Translation: CASSSSGRVYEQYF.

The genes are TRBV29-1 and TRBJ2-7, with a possible D match to TRBD2 (5 bases). V was shortened by 4 bases and J by 5 bases, with 9 bases between the two germline ends. The V gene's germline CDR1 is SQVTM and CDR2 ANQGSEA. The CDR3 spans 11 residues. CDR3 region: CSVAGMDEQYF. As DNA, the CDR3 is TGCAGCGTTGCGGGAATGGACGAGCAGTACTTC.